The clone carrying this T cell receptor beta chain was seen only a few times. This sample was included in a study of T cells in Graves' hyperthyroidism and ophthalmopathy. The definition of stable Graves' hyperthyroidism was no ophthalmopathy progression within 18 months. The authors obtained PBMCs from roughly 10 ml of fresh peripheral blood. TCR beta CDR3 regions were amplified from RNA transcripts. RT-PCR in the first round (using the HTBI primer set) targeted the TCR CDR3. TCRdb itself ran the multiplex PCR reads through MiXCR, one entry per CDR3 protein. The sample lists 300,000 to 350,000 distinct CDR3 sequences, approximately 15% occurring once. This clonotype was sampled from a woman under 40 with Graves' hyperthyroidism. The sequenced sample consisted of blood.

The CDR3 sequence: CASSTQGSIAKNIQYF. CDR3 DNA sequence: TGTGCCAGCAGCACACAGGGTTCTATAGCCAAAAACATTCAGTACTTC. The chain carries TRBV5-4 and TRBJ2-4; a possible D gene is TRBD1 (6 bases). CDR1 is SGHNT, CDR2 YYREEE, per germline (reference sequence). With 4 bases removed from V and 0 bases from J, the gap between germline ends came to 14 bases. The length of the CDR3 is 16 residues. The complete variable domain, with remaining parts taken from reference TRBV5-4 and TRBJ2-4, reads ETGVTQSPTHLIKTRGQQVTLRCSSQSGHNTVSWYQQALGQGPQFIFQYYREEENGRGNFPPRFSGLQFPNYSSELNVNALELDDSALYLCASSTQGSIAKNIQYFGAGTRLSVL.